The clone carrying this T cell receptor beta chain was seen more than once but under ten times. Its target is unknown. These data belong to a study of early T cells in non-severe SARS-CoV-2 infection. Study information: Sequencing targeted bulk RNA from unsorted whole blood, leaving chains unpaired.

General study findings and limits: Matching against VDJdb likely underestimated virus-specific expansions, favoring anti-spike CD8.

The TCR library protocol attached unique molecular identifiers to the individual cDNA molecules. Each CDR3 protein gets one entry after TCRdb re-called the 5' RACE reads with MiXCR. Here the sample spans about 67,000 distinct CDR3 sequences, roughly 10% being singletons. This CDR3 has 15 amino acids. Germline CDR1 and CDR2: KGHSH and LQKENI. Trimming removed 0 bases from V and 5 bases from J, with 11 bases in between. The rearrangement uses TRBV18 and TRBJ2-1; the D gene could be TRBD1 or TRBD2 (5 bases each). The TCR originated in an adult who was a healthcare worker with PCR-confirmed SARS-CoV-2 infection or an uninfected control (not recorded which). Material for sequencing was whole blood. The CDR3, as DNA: TGTGCCAGCTCACCACCCCGGGACGGTAACAATGAGCAGTTCTTC. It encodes CASSPPRDGNNEQFF.